This TCR beta chain is drawn from a study of shared clonotypes between healthy human individuals. Study-wide context: Aged between 18 and 49, the donors were two women and three men. Study observations and caveats: Memory subsets had estimated richness that was generally smaller than that of naive subsets.

This clone is a singleton in its sample. What it binds is unknown. In the naive CD8 group, cells lacked CD45RO and were positively selected for CCR7, so terminally differentiated effector memory CD45RA+ cells were left out. Each of the donors was a healthy adult who was HIV-negative and had not had a recent acute infection or vaccination. The authors ran the assay at deep level. Sequencing used immunoSEQ multiplex PCR; TCRdb keeps in-frame clones, though not all of them. This sample has about 650,000 clones, with less than 97% found just once. The V segment lost 2 bases and the J segment 0 bases; nucleotides outside the gene matches: 6. This CDR3 has 16 amino acids. Germline CDR1 reads MNHEY; CDR2 reads SVGAGI.

The V call is TRBV6-5, the J call TRBJ1-2; 7 bases match TRBD1. The TCR was taken from a woman under 40 in good health. Sample: naive CD8+ T cells sorted from blood. CDR3 amino acids: CASSYEGGYANYGYTF. The CDR3 DNA follows: TGTGCCAGCAGTTACGAAGGGGGCTACGCTAACTATGGCTACACCTTC.